Shown below are 19 T cell receptor beta chains from a single sample sequenced in a study of control samples from healthy donors and cancer patients. Using immunoSEQ multiplex PCR, the repertoire was profiled, and TCRdb retains in-frame clones only, with some absent. The sample consists of 70,000 or so clones, under 90% of them appearing once. Sequenced sample: blood. The receptors derive from a man aged 50-59 years in good health.

The chain joins TRBV7-2 to TRBJ1-2; no reliable D call. Trimming left V 6 bases short and J 0 bases short, with 11 bases between. The CDR3 loop spans 14 amino acids. Germline CDR1 and CDR2: SGHTA and FQGNSA. The CDR3 DNA sequence: TGTGCCAGCAGTCGCCGGGCCGCTAACTATGGCTACACCTTC. It encodes CASSRRAANYGYTF.

The V and J genes are TRBV4-3 and TRBJ1-1; D gene uncertain. The CDR3 spans 13 residues. The V and J ends lost 0 bases and 3 bases respectively, with 5 bases between them. Germline loops: CDR1 LGHNA, CDR2 YSLEER. The CDR3 here is CASSQDQDTEAFF. The CDR3 nucleotides read TGCGCCAGCAGCCAAGATCAGGACACTGAAGCTTTCTTT.

The rearrangement links TRBV15 to TRBJ1-1; tentatively, D is TRBD1 (6 bases). Between the trimmed V and J ends, which lost 6 bases and 0 bases, there was a span of 14 bases. From germline, CDR1 is LNHNV and CDR2 YYDKDF (reference sequence). CDR3 length: 15 amino acids. The CDR3 loop reads CATSGGRHMNTEAFF. In nucleotides, the CDR3 is TGTGCCACCAGTGGGGGGCGGCACATGAACACTGAAGCTTTCTTT.

The rearrangement joins TRBV5-4 to TRBJ2-1; possibly TRBD1 or TRBD2 for D (5 bases each). There are 16 residues in the CDR3. V gave up 4 bases and J gave up 0 bases, with 14 bases separating them. Germline-derived CDR1 and CDR2 are SGHNT and YYREEE (reference sequence). CDR3 protein: CASSGTVQSSYNEQFF. CDR3 sequence (DNA): TGTGCCAGCAGCGGGACGGTTCAAAGCTCCTACAATGAGCAGTTCTTC.

This clone occurred a few times. The genes are TRBV28 and TRBJ1-3; 7 nucleotides match TRBD1. V dropped 7 bases and J dropped 5; count of bases not matched to a gene: 8. Per germline, CDR1 MDHEN and CDR2 SYDVKM. This CDR3 has 14 residues. Here the CDR3 reads CASNPDRARNTIYF. The CDR3 region has the DNA TGTGCCAGCAATCCAGACAGGGCCAGAAACACCATATATTTT.

In its sample, this clone was seen a few times. This chain uses TRBV5-5 with TRBJ1-4; 7 nucleotides match TRBD1. The V and J ends lost 3 bases and 4 bases, in that order; junction bases with no gene match: 6. Germline V gene data show CDR1 as SGHKS and CDR2 as YYEKEE (reference sequence). The CDR3 consists of 15 residues. The CDR3 sequence is CASSSHRGLNEKLFF. The CDR3, as DNA: TGTGCCAGCAGCTCCCACAGGGGCCTTAATGAAAAACTGTTTTTT.

This clone has only one observation. J is TRBJ2-1 and V is TRBV6-5; no clear D gene. The CDR3 is 15 residues long. CDR1 MNHEY and CDR2 SVGAGI come from the germline V gene. V lost 6 bases to trimming and J lost 0 bases, with 12 bases between them. CDR3 protein: CASRTDGSSYNEQFF. CDR3 coding DNA: TGTGCCAGCAGGACGGACGGAAGCTCCTACAATGAGCAGTTCTTC.

The chain employs TRBV30 and TRBJ1-5, with 11 bases fitting TRBD1. The V and J ends lost 1 base and 5 bases, in that order; junction bases with no gene match: 4. Germline-derived CDR1 and CDR2 are GTSNPN and SVGIG (reference sequence). This CDR3 has 15 amino acids. The CDR3 region is CAWSGDRGSDQPQHF. CDR3 sequence (DNA): TGTGCCTGGAGTGGGGACAGGGGGTCGGATCAGCCCCAGCATTTT.

This sequence joins TRBV18 and TRBJ1-2; 9 bases line up with TRBD1. This CDR3 is 15 amino acids long. Germline trimming cut 3 bases from V and 0 bases from J; bases unmatched to any gene: 2. CDR1 KGHSH and CDR2 LQKENI come from the germline V gene. CDR3 nucleotides: TGTGCCAGCTCACCGCGACAGGGGGCTAACTATGGCTACACCTTC. As protein: CASSPRQGANYGYTF.

The rearrangement joins TRBV7-6 to TRBJ1-4; no reliable D call. Germline V lookup: CDR1 SGHVS, CDR2 FNYEAQ. The CDR3 covers 12 residues. Trimming cost V 5 bases and J 10 bases, with 11 bases left between them. For the CDR3, the DNA is TGTGCCAGCAGCCTACGGACCGGAAAACTGTTTTTT. Amino acids: CASSLRTGKLFF.

V gene TRBV6-2 or TRBV6-3 combines with J gene TRBJ2-3; 7 bases align to TRBD2. CDR3 length: 14 amino acids. The trim removed 6 bases at V and 0 bases at J, leaving 3 bases unmatched. In germline, CDR1 is MNHEY, CDR2 SVGEGT. Here the CDR3 DNA reads TGTGCCAGCAGCAGCGGGATAAGCACAGATACGCAGTATTTT. Translation gives CASSSGISTDTQYF.

This clone was detected only a few times. The chain uses TRBV7-6 and TRBJ1-3; D unclear. The V end lost 6 bases, the J end lost 0 bases, and 18 bases lay between the germline ends. Per germline, CDR1 SGHVS and CDR2 FNYEAQ. The CDR3 has 17 amino acids. The CDR3 sequence is CASSLGGGRTSGNTIYF. The DNA of the CDR3 is TGTGCCAGCAGTTTGGGCGGCGGCAGGACCTCTGGAAACACCATATATTTT. The variable domain in full, completed from reference TRBV7-6 and TRBJ1-3, reads GAGVSQSPRYKVTKRGQDVALRCDPISGHVSLYWYRQALGQGPEFLTYFNYEAQQDKSGLPNDRFSAERPEGSISTLTIQRTEQRDSAMYRCASSLGGGRTSGNTIYFGEGSWLTVV.

CDR3 sequence (DNA): TGTGCCAGTAGTACACCGAGACTAGCGGGGGGGCTCGAGACCCAGTACTTC. It codes for CASSTPRLAGGLETQYF. V and J are TRBV19 and TRBJ2-5; 14 bases line up with TRBD2. CDR1 LNHDA and CDR2 SQIVND come from the germline V gene (reference sequence). The J segment lost 5 bases and the V segment lost 4 bases, leaving 9 bases of the junction unmatched. This CDR3 is 17 amino acids long.

The V gene is TRBV7-2, the J gene TRBJ1-2, with 10 bases identical to TRBD1. Losses at the gene ends were 1 base for V and 2 bases for J; bases not matched to a gene: 7. CDR1 is SGHTA and CDR2 is FQGNSA in the germline V gene. This CDR3 has 17 residues. The CDR3 loop is CASSLDDRGRFNYGYTF. In DNA form, the CDR3 reads TGTGCCAGCAGCTTAGATGACAGGGGGCGTTTCAACTATGGCTACACCTTC.

V is TRBV19 and J is TRBJ2-4; a weak D match, TRBD1 (6 bases). V was shortened by 3 bases and J by 1 base, with 10 bases between the two germline ends. This CDR3 contains 15 residues. CDR1 is LNHDA and CDR2 is SQIVND in the germline V gene (reference sequence). DNA of the CDR3: TGTGCCAGTAGTATTAGGGGGTTTGCCAAAAACATTCAGTACTTC. It yields the protein CASSIRGFAKNIQYF.

The rearrangement uses TRBV4-2 and TRBJ2-5; D not certain. Germline CDR1 and CDR2: LGHNA and YNFKEQ. The CDR3 length is 12 residues. Trimming took off 1 base at V and 7 bases at J, with 7 bases between the two ends. The CDR3 here is CASSQAAGTQYF. The CDR3 DNA reads TGTGCCAGCAGCCAAGCGGCCGGGACCCAGTACTTC.

The chain joins TRBV27 to TRBJ1-5; unclear D gene. Germline V gene lookup returns CDR1 MNHEY and CDR2 SMNVEV (reference sequence). This CDR3 region has 14 residues. With 5 bases removed from V and 6 bases from J, the gap between germline ends came to 14 bases. Here the CDR3 DNA reads TGTGCCAGCAGTCCCGGGCCCTCACCTCAGCCCCAGCATTTT. Amino acids: CASSPGPSPQPQHF.

The chain uses TRBV7-3 and TRBJ2-3, with 8 bases aligning to TRBD2. The J segment lost 0 bases and the V segment lost 4 bases, leaving 6 bases of the junction unmatched. Germline values: CDR1 SGHTA, CDR2 FQGTGA. The CDR3 contains 16 residues. The CDR3 is CASSYLAGLSTDTQYF. CDR3 coding DNA: TGTGCCAGCAGCTATCTAGCGGGTCTTAGCACAGATACGCAGTATTTT.

The chain joins TRBV5-6 to TRBJ2-5, with TRBD2 matching 8 bases. After removal of 2 bases from V and 0 bases from J, the junction contained 3 bases not matched to a gene. Germline values: CDR1 SGHDT, CDR2 YYEEEE. The CDR3 sequence is 15 residues long. The CDR3 region is CASSLAGAHQETQYF. The DNA of the CDR3 is TGTGCCAGCAGCTTAGCGGGGGCTCACCAAGAGACCCAGTACTTC.